This entry lists 21 T cell receptor beta chains sequenced from one sample in a study of response to subunit inactivated influenza vaccine. TCRdb re-called the RT-PCR reads with MiXCR, one entry per CDR3 protein. The data contain over 750,000 distinct CDR3 sequences, less than 25% of them singletons. The sequencing here drew on PBMCs from blood, taken roughly 5 days after vaccination. The source is a man aged 45-65 years who received an inactivated influenza vaccine.

The chain recombines TRBV20-1 with TRBJ2-3, with D possibly matching TRBD1 (5 bases). Trimming took 4 bases from V and 7 from J, leaving 15 bases between them. Germline V gives CDR1 DFQATT, CDR2 SNEGSKA (reference sequence). CDR3 size: 13 residues. The CDR3, as DNA: TGCAGTGCTAAACTCCAGGGCCGGAATACGCAGTATTTT. Translating it yields CSAKLQGRNTQYF.

This clonotype was recorded many times. The V call is TRBV28, the J call TRBJ2-5, with 9 bases that match TRBD1. J was trimmed by 5 bases and V by 2 bases; bases with no gene match: 12. Germline V gene sequence: CDR1 MDHEN, CDR2 SYDVKM. The CDR3 length is 17 residues. CDR3 sequence: CASSLGQRTGAVETQYF. As DNA, the CDR3 is TGTGCCAGCAGTTTAGGCCAAAGGACAGGGGCTGTGGAGACCCAGTACTTC.

The chain recombines TRBV29-1 with TRBJ2-3; either TRBD1 or TRBD2 may fit D (5 bases each). This CDR3 spans 15 amino acids. Trimming cost V 4 bases and J 1 base, with 15 bases left between them. Germline V CDR1 and CDR2: SQVTM, ANQGSEA. DNA of the CDR3: TGCAGCGTTGGGGCAGGGCGGGTGGGCACAGATACGCAGTATTTT. Its translation: CSVGAGRVGTDTQYF.

This rearrangement joins TRBV20-1 to TRBJ2-3, with 9 bases lining up with TRBD2. Germline V CDR1 and CDR2: DFQATT, SNEGSKA (reference sequence). The CDR3 is 13 residues long. V was pared by 4 bases and J by 7 bases, with 6 bases of the junction left unmatched. DNA for the CDR3: TGCAGTGCTAAGCGGGAGGCGGGCAATACGCAGTATTTT. Amino acid sequence: CSAKREAGNTQYF.

V gene TRBV20-1 combines with J gene TRBJ2-2, with 9 bases matching TRBD2. The V gene end was trimmed by 1 base and the J gene end by 2 bases; junction bases not matched to a gene: 5. The CDR3 covers 16 residues. Germline V lookup: CDR1 DFQATT, CDR2 SNEGSKA (reference sequence). CDR3: CSARGSTSGNTGELFF. The CDR3 DNA reads TGCAGTGCTAGAGGTTCGACTAGCGGTAACACCGGGGAGCTGTTTTTT.

CDR3 sequence reads: CAWRRTQRTSSTDTQYF. Written as DNA, the CDR3 is TGTGCCTGGAGAAGAACCCAGCGGACCTCTAGCACAGATACGCAGTATTTT. This sequence joins TRBV30 and TRBJ2-3, with a possible D match to TRBD2 (5 bases). Germline lookup yields CDR1 GTSNPN and CDR2 SVGIG (reference sequence). Trimming removed 3 bases at V and 0 bases at J, with 19 bases between. CDR3 length: 17 residues.

The J gene is TRBJ1-4, the V gene TRBV27, with D unresolved. With 8 bases removed from V and 0 bases from J, the gap between germline ends came to 16 bases. The CDR3 sequence is 16 residues long. Germline V lookup: CDR1 MNHEY, CDR2 SMNVEV (reference sequence). The CDR3 region has the DNA TGTGCCAGCCGAAACGGCGCGATTGCAACTAATGAAAAACTGTTTTTT. As protein: CASRNGAIATNEKLFF.

This clonotype was observed a handful of times. V usage is TRBV7-9 and J usage is TRBJ2-3; D possibly corresponds to TRBD2 (5 bases). Per the germline V gene, CDR1 is SEHNR and CDR2 is FQNEAQ (reference sequence). This CDR3 has 16 amino acids. V gave up 5 bases and J gave up 1 base, with 16 bases separating them. The CDR3 region is CASSQREFGGTDTQYF. CDR3 nucleotide sequence: TGTGCCAGCAGCCAGAGGGAGTTCGGAGGCACAGATACGCAGTATTTT.

The genes are TRBV18 and TRBJ1-4; D not certain. CDR3 length: 15 amino acids. The V and J ends lost 0 bases and 8 bases respectively, with 13 bases between them. Per germline, CDR1 KGHSH and CDR2 LQKENI. In nucleotides, the CDR3 is TGTGCCAGCTCACCACCGAACTCTCCGGGGGAAAAACTGTTTTTT. Translating gives CASSPPNSPGEKLFF.

This clonotype was picked up a small number of times. This chain connects TRBV28 to TRBJ2-1, with 8 bases identical to TRBD2. Trimming took 4 bases from V and 7 from J; bases not matched to a gene: 15. The V gene's germline CDR1 is MDHEN and CDR2 SYDVKM. CDR3 length: 17 residues. The CDR3 loop is CASSSIRGRGAVNEQFF. In DNA form, the CDR3 reads TGTGCCAGCAGTTCTATCCGCGGGCGGGGGGCCGTAAATGAGCAGTTCTTC.

This rearrangement joins TRBV27 to TRBJ2-1; 10 positions agree with TRBD2. V was clipped by 5 bases and J by 2 bases; unmatched bases: 9. Germline values: CDR1 MNHEY, CDR2 SMNVEV (reference sequence). The CDR3 runs to 17 residues. The CDR3 spells CASSPLERGGAYNEQFF. The CDR3 region has the DNA TGTGCCAGCAGTCCCCTTGAGCGGGGGGGAGCCTACAATGAGCAGTTCTTC.

This clonotype was seen a few times. In DNA form, the CDR3 reads TGCGCCAGCAGCCAAGAATTGTGGACTAGCGGGAGTTTCTATGAGCAGTTCTTC. Protein sequence: CASSQELWTSGSFYEQFF. The chain combines TRBV4-3 with TRBJ2-1; 13 positions match TRBD2. J was trimmed by 8 bases and V by 0 bases; bases with no gene match: 10. Germline V gene data show CDR1 as LGHNA and CDR2 as YSLEER. CDR3 length: 18 amino acids.

V usage is TRBV7-2 and J usage is TRBJ2-7, with D maybe TRBD1 (5 bases). There are 13 residues in the CDR3. The germline CDR1 and CDR2 sequences are SGHTA and FQGNSA. V dropped 8 bases and J dropped 1 base, with 12 bases sitting between them. CDR3 nucleotide sequence: TGTGCCAGCGCACGACAGAGTTCCTACGAGCAGTACTTC. This encodes CASARQSSYEQYF.

This clonotype has at least ten counts. This chain connects TRBV12-3 or TRBV12-4 to TRBJ2-3, with 8 bases lining up with TRBD2. The CDR3 runs to 16 residues. V was pared by 6 bases and J by 2 bases, with 10 bases of the junction left unmatched. The CDR3 nucleotides read TGTGCCAGCAGCCCCATGGCGGGAGGAGCCACAGATACGCAGTATTTT. It codes for CASSPMAGGATDTQYF.

This clonotype was found a few times. This chain connects TRBV10-3 to TRBJ2-5, with TRBD2 matching over 7 bases. The J segment lost 2 bases and the V segment lost 6 bases, leaving 12 bases of the junction unmatched. Germline V gene lookup returns CDR1 ENHRY and CDR2 SYGVKD. The CDR3 contains 16 residues. The CDR3 spells CAISEPKASGQETQYF. In nucleotides, the CDR3 is TGTGCCATCAGCGAACCAAAGGCTAGCGGACAAGAGACCCAGTACTTC.

The chain recombines TRBV7-9 with TRBJ2-7, with 8 bases that match TRBD1. The CDR3 consists of 14 residues. The junction had 5 bases not matched to a gene; V was cut back by 4 bases and J by 3 bases. Looked up from germline, CDR1 is SEHNR and CDR2 is FQNEAQ (reference sequence). CDR3 in amino acids: CASSSDRDGYEQYF. CDR3 in DNA: TGTGCCAGCAGCTCGGACAGGGACGGCTACGAGCAGTACTTC.

In nucleotides, the CDR3 is TGCAGTGCTAGGGGGACAGGGGGCGTCTACGAGCAGTACTTC. Translated, it gives CSARGTGGVYEQYF. This sequence joins TRBV20-1 and TRBJ2-7, with 12 bases lining up with TRBD1. The germline V gene encodes CDR1 DFQATT and CDR2 SNEGSKA (reference sequence). J lost 3 bases, V lost 3 bases, and 3 bases had no gene match. The CDR3 has 14 residues.

This clonotype appeared a few times. The V call is TRBV7-2, the J call TRBJ1-6; D remains unclear. V was shortened by 4 bases and J by 4 bases, with 8 bases between the two germline ends. Germline CDR1 SGHTA, CDR2 FQGNSA. There are 14 residues in the CDR3. CDR3 residues: CASSYTSYNSPLHF. CDR3 DNA: TGTGCCAGCAGCTACACAAGTTATAATTCACCCCTCCACTTT.

The genes are TRBV20-1 and TRBJ1-4; D remains unclear. Germline CDR1 is DFQATT and CDR2 is SNEGSKA (reference sequence). Trimming cost V 3 bases and J 0 bases, with 5 bases left between them. CDR3 length: 13 residues. CDR3 DNA sequence: TGCAGTGCTAGTAGCGCAACTAATGAAAAACTGTTTTTT. This codes for CSASSATNEKLFF.

V and J are TRBV20-1 and TRBJ1-1; D gene uncertain. V was cut by 2 bases and J by 4 bases, with 8 bases left in between. From germline, CDR1 is DFQATT and CDR2 SNEGSKA (reference sequence). The CDR3 covers 12 residues. The CDR3 sequence: CSARSVATEAFF. CDR3 DNA: TGCAGTGCTAGATCGGTGGCCACTGAAGCTTTCTTT.

This clonotype was picked up many times. The chain recombines TRBV12-3 or TRBV12-4 with TRBJ1-5; TRBD1 matches at 9 bases. The V gene end was trimmed by 5 bases and the J gene end by 2 bases; junction bases not matched to a gene: 7. The CDR3 loop spans 16 amino acids. CDR3 sequence: CASSPYRGLGNQPQHF. The CDR3 DNA reads TGTGCCAGCAGTCCATACAGGGGGCTTGGCAATCAGCCCCAGCATTTT.